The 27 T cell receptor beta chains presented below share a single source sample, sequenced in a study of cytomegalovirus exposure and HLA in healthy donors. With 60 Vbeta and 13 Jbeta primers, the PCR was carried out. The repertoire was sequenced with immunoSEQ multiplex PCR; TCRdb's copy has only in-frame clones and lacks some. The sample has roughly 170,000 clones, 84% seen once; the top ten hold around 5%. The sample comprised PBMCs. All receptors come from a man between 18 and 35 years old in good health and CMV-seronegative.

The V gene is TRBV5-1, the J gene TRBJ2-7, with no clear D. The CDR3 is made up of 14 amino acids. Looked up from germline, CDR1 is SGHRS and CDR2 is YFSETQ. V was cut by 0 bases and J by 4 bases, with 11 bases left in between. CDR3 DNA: TGCGCCAGCAGCTTGGATCCTAGTGGGTACGAGCAGTACTTC. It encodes CASSLDPSGYEQYF.

Here the CDR3 DNA reads TGTGCCAGCAGTTCAAAGGGGCCCTCCTACGAGCAGTACTTC. It is translated as CASSSKGPSYEQYF. This chain uses TRBV27 with TRBJ2-7; a possible D gene is TRBD1 (5 bases). This CDR3 is built from 14 residues. The germline CDR1 and CDR2 sequences are MNHEY and SMNVEV (reference sequence). Trimming took 4 bases from V and 0 from J, leaving 10 bases between them.

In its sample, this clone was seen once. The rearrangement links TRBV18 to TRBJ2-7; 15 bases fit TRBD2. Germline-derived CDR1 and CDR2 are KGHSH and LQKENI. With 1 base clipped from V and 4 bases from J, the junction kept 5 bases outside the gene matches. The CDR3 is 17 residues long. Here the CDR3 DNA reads TGTGCCAGCTCACCACTGGGACTAGCGGGAGGTTCTTACGAGCAGTACTTC. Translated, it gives CASSPLGLAGGSYEQYF.

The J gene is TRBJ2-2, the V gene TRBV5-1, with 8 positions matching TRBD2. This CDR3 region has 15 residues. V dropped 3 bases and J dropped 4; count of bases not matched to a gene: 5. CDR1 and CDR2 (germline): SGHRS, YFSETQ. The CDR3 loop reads CASSSGLETTGELFF. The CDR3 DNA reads TGCGCCAGCAGCTCGGGACTAGAGACCACCGGGGAGCTGTTTTTT.

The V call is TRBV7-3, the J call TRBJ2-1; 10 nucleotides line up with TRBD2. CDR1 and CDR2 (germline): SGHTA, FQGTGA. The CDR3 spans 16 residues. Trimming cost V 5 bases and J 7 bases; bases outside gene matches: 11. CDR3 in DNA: TGTGCCAGCAGCCTACCCTCAAGCGGGAGGGGGAATGAGCAGTTCTTC. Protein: CASSLPSSGRGNEQFF.

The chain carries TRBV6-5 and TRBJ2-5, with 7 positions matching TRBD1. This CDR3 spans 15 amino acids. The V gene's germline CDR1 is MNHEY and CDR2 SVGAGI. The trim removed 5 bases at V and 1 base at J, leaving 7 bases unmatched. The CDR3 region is CASSTPAGGQETQYF. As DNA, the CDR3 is TGTGCCAGCAGTACGCCCGCAGGGGGCCAAGAGACCCAGTACTTC.

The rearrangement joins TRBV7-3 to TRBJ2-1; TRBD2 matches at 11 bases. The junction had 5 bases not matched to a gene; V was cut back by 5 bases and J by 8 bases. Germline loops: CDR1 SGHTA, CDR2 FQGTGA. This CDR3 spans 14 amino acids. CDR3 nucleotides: TGTGCCAGCAGCCCTAGCGGGAGGACAGATGAGCAGTTCTTC. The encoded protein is CASSPSGRTDEQFF.

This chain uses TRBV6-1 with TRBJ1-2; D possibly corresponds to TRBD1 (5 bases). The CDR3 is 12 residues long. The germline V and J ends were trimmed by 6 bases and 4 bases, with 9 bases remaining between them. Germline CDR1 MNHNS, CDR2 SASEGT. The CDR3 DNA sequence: TGTGCCAGCAGCGGGACTCCCTATGGCTACACCTTC. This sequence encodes CASSGTPYGYTF.

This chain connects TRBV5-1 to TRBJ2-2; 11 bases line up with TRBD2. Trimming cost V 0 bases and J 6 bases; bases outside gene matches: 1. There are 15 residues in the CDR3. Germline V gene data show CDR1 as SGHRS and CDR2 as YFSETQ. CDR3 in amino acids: CASSLDSGGAGELFF. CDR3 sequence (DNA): TGCGCCAGCAGCTTGGATAGCGGGGGGGCCGGGGAGCTGTTTTTT.

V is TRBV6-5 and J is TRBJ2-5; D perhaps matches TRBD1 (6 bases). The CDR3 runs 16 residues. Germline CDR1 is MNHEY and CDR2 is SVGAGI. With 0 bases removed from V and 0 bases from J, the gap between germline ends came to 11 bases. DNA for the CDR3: TGTGCCAGCAGTTACTCGGGGACACCGTACCAAGAGACCCAGTACTTC. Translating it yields CASSYSGTPYQETQYF.

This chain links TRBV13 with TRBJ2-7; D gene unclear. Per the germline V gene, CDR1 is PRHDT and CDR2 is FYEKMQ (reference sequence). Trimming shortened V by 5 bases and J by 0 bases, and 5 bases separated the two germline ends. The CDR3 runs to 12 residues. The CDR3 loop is CASSLTSYEQYF. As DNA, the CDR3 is TGTGCCAGCAGCCTAACCTCCTACGAGCAGTACTTC.

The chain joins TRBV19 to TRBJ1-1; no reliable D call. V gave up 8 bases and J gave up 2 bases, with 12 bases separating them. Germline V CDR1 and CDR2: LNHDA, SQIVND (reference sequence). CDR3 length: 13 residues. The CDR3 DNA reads TGTGCCAGTCAAGACACTCACAACACTGAAGCTTTCTTT. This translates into CASQDTHNTEAFF.

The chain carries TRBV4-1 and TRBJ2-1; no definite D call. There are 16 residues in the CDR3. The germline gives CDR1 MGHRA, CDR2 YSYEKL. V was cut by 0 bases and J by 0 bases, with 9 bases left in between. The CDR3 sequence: CASSQDLASSYNEQFF. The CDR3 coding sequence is TGCGCCAGCAGCCAAGATCTCGCGAGCTCCTACAATGAGCAGTTCTTC.

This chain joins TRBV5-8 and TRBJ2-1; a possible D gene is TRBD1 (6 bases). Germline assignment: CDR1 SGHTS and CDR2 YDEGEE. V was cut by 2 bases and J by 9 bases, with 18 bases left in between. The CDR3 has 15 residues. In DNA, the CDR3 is TGTGCCAGCAGCTTCGGACAGAACAACCGGATTGAGCAGTTCTTC. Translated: CASSFGQNNRIEQFF.

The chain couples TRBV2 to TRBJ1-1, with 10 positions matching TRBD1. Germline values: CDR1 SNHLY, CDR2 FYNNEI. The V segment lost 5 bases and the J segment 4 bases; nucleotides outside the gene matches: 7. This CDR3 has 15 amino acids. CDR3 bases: TGTGCCAGCAGTAGCCGGGACAGGGGCCGCACTGAAGCTTTCTTT. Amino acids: CASSSRDRGRTEAFF.

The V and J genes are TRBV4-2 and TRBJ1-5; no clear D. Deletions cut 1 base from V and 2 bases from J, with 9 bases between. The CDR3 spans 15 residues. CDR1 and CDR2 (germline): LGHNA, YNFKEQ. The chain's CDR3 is CASSQGHSGNQPQHF. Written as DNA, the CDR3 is TGTGCCAGCAGCCAAGGCCACAGTGGCAATCAGCCCCAGCATTTT.

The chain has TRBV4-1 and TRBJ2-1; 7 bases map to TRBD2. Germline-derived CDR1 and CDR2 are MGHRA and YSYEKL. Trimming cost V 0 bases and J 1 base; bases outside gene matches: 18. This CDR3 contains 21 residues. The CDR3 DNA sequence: TGCGCCAGCAGCCAAGAATTTGAACTAGCGCCCCGAGGGGTATCCTACAATGAGCAGTTCTTC. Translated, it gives CASSQEFELAPRGVSYNEQFF.

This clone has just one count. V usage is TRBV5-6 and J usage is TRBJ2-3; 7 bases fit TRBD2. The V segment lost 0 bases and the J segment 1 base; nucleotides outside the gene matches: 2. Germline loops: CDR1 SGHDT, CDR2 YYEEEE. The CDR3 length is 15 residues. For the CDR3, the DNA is TGTGCCAGCAGCTTGGCCACTAGCGGCACAGATACGCAGTATTTT. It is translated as CASSLATSGTDTQYF.

CDR3 DNA: TGTGCCAGCAGCTACGGACGGGGCTACGAGCAGTACTTC. It encodes CASSYGRGYEQYF. The chain is built from TRBV7-8 and TRBJ2-7; D possibly corresponds to TRBD2 (5 bases). This CDR3 comprises 13 residues. CDR1 is SGHVS, CDR2 FQNEAQ, per germline. Trimming took off 4 bases at V and 3 bases at J, with 10 bases between the two ends.

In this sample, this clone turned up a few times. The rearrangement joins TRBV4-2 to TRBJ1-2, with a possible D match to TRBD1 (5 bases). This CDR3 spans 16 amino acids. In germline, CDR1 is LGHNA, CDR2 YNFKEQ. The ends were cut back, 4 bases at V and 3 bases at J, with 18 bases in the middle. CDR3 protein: CASSPQGWGSDYGYTF. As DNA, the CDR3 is TGTGCCAGCAGCCCCCAGGGATGGGGCTCGGACTATGGCTACACCTTC.

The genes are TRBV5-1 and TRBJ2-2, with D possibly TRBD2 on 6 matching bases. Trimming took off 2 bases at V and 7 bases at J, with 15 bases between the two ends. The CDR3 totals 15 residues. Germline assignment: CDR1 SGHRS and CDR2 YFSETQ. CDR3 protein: CASSFGQGSGGELFF. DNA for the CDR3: TGCGCCAGCAGCTTCGGGCAGGGTAGCGGCGGGGAGCTGTTTTTT.

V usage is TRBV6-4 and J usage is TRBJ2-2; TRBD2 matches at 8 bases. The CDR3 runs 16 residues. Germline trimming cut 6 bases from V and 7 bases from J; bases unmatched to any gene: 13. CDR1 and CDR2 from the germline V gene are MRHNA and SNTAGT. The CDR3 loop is CASSPGGAAGVGELFF. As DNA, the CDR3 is TGTGCCAGCAGCCCGGGGGGGGCCGCTGGGGTCGGGGAGCTGTTTTTT.

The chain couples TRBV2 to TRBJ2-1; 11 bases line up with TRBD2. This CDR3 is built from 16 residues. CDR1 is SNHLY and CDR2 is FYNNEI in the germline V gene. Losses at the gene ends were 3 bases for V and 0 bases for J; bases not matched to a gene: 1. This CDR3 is CASSDLAGGSYNEQFF. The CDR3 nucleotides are TGTGCCAGCAGTGACCTAGCGGGGGGCTCCTACAATGAGCAGTTCTTC.

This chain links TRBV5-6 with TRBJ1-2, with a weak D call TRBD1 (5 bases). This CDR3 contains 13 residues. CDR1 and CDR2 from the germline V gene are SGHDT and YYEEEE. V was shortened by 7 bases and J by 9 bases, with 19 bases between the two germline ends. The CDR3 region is CASYPGGYESYTF. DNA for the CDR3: TGTGCCAGCTACCCGGGGGGGTACGAGAGCTACACCTTC. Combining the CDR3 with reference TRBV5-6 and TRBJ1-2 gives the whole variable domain DAGVTQSPTHLIKTRGQQVTLRCSPKSGHDTVSWYQQALGQGPQFIFQYYEEEERQRGNFPDRFSGHQFPNYSSELNVNALLLGDSALYLCASYPGGYESYTFGSGTRLTVV.

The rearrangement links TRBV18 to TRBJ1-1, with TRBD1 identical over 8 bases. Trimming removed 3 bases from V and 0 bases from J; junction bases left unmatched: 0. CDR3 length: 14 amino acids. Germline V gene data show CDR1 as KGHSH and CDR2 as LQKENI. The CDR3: CASSPDRVNTEAFF. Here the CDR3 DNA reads TGTGCCAGCTCACCGGACAGGGTGAACACTGAAGCTTTCTTT.

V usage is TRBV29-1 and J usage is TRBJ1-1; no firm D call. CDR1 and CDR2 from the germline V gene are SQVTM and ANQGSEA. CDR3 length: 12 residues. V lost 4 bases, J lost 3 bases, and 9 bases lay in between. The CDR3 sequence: CSVGVVYTEAFF. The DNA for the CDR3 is TGCAGCGTTGGTGTAGTTTACACTGAAGCTTTCTTT.

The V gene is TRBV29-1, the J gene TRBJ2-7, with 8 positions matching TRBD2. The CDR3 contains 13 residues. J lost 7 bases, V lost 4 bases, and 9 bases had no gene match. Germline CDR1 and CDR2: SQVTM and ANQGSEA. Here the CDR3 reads CSVAEAGAGEQYF. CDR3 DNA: TGCAGCGTTGCAGAAGCGGGAGCCGGGGAGCAGTACTTC.